The clone carrying this TCR beta chain was picked up a small number of times. Time point specified: persistent/refractory GD, antithyroid drugs over 5 years with positive TRAb. RNA extracted from PBMCs served as the sequencing template. The data originate from a study of regulatory T cells in long-lasting Graves disease. This CDR3 has 15 amino acids. Deletions cut 4 bases from V and 7 bases from J, with 17 bases between. Germline values: CDR1 LNHDA, CDR2 SQIVND (reference sequence). Arm-PCR with iRepertoire HTBI primers amplified the CDR3 regions for these TCR beta libraries. TCRdb independently ran MiXCR on the multiplex PCR reads; one entry per CDR3 protein. Among a few hundred thousand distinct CDR3 sequences listed, around 22% were seen once.

The rearrangement uses TRBV19 and TRBJ2-4; D might be TRBD1 (5 bases). The receptor's source is a female donor with Graves disease. Source: peripheral blood mononuclear cells (PBMCs), taken when the disease was refractory, from a patient treated with antithyroid drugs. CDR3 residues: CASSKLMGRENIQYF. The CDR3, as DNA: TGTGCCAGTAGTAAGCTCATGGGGCGCGAGAACATTCAGTACTTC.